The 10 T cell receptor beta chains listed next were all sequenced from one sample in a study of cytomegalovirus exposure and HLA in healthy donors. Vbeta (60) and Jbeta (13) primers were used in the PCR. TCRdb keeps only in-frame clones here, not all; method: immunoSEQ multiplex PCR. The top ten clones hold approximately 2.5% of a sample with 150,000 to 200,000 clones, about 80% of them seen once. Material: PBMCs. These TCRs come from a man in his 60s in good health and CMV-seronegative.

CDR3 sequence reads: CASITGIGTDTQYF. The CDR3 nucleotides read TGTGCCAGCATTACAGGGATTGGCACAGATACGCAGTATTTT. The chain recombines TRBV6-8 with TRBJ2-3, with a weak D call TRBD1 (6 bases). Deletions cut 7 bases from V and 1 base from J, with 12 bases between. The CDR3 totals 14 residues. Germline CDR1 MNHGY, CDR2 SAAAGT.

The chain joins TRBV19 to TRBJ2-7, with a tentative D call TRBD1 (6 bases). CDR1 is LNHDA, CDR2 SQIVND, per germline (reference sequence). The V gene lost 5 bases and the J gene lost 7 bases, with 18 bases spanning the gap. The CDR3 contains 14 residues. CDR3 sequence: CASSVGQQVREQYF. The CDR3 nucleotides read TGTGCCAGTAGTGTTGGACAGCAAGTACGTGAGCAGTACTTC.

V and J are TRBV6-5 and TRBJ2-3, with 10 bases aligning to TRBD1. After removal of 9 bases from V and 2 bases from J, the junction contained 8 bases not matched to a gene. This CDR3 contains 15 residues. Germline values: CDR1 MNHEY, CDR2 SVGAGI. CDR3 nucleotide sequence: TGTGCCAGTAGATCCGGGACAGGGGACACAGATACGCAGTATTTT. Protein product: CASRSGTGDTDTQYF.

The J gene is TRBJ1-4, the V gene TRBV29-1, with D hard to call. Trimming took 6 bases from V and 0 from J, leaving 11 bases between them. This CDR3 region has 14 residues. Germline V gene data show CDR1 as SQVTM and CDR2 as ANQGSEA. The CDR3 DNA is TGCAGCGTAGTTGGCTTGGCAACTAATGAAAAACTGTTTTTT. This translates into CSVVGLATNEKLFF.

The chain couples TRBV27 to TRBJ2-2; tentative D call: TRBD2 (6 bases). Deletions cut 3 bases from V and 3 bases from J, with 14 bases between. The CDR3 has 16 amino acids. Germline loops: CDR1 MNHEY, CDR2 SMNVEV (reference sequence). DNA for the CDR3: TGTGCCAGCAGTTTTTTGGGGGGTGAGGACACCGGGGAGCTGTTTTTT. Translated: CASSFLGGEDTGELFF.

V gene TRBV7-8 combines with J gene TRBJ1-5; D possibly corresponds to TRBD1 (5 bases). This CDR3 region has 15 residues. Germline CDR1 SGHVS, CDR2 FQNEAQ. V was clipped by 1 base and J by 2 bases, with 9 bases between them. Here the CDR3 DNA reads TGTGCCAGCAGCTTAGAGGGGATTGGCAATCAGCCCCAGCATTTT. Translated: CASSLEGIGNQPQHF. Looking up the rest from reference TRBV7-8 and TRBJ1-5 gives the full variable domain: GAGVSQSPRYKVAKRGQDVALRCDPISGHVSLFWYQQALGQGPEFLTYFQNEAQLDKSGLPSDRFFAERPEGSVSTLKIQRTQQEDSAVYLCASSLEGIGNQPQHFGDGTRLSIL.

In its sample, this clone was seen a few times. A read error may produce the germline difference seen at one junction end. V and J are TRBV14 and TRBJ1-5; 7 nucleotides line up with TRBD1. CDR1 and CDR2 (germline): SGHDN, FVKESK. This CDR3 comprises 18 residues. The DNA of the CDR3 is TGTGCCAGCAGCCCCGCAACGGGGGACAGCAGATTCAATCAGCCCCAGAATTTT. Protein product: CASSPATGDSRFNQPQNF.

About this clone itself: An end of the junction differs from the germline gene, which may be a read error. The chain uses TRBV5-6 and TRBJ1-2; possibly TRBD1 for D (6 bases). Germline V lookup: CDR1 SGHDT, CDR2 YYEEEE. The CDR3 is 13 amino acids. CDR3 protein: CASRLGGDYGYTF. Written as DNA, the CDR3 is TGTGCCAGCAGGTTGGGGGGCGACTATGGCTACACCTTC.

This clone was seen once. This rearrangement joins TRBV7-7 to TRBJ1-3; D ambiguous. CDR1 is SSHAT, CDR2 FNYEAQ, per germline (reference sequence). Trimming cost V 5 bases and J 0 bases, with 8 bases left between them. This CDR3 comprises 14 residues. Written as DNA, the CDR3 is TGTGCCAGCAGCGCGAGCCCCTCTGGAAACACCATATATTTT. This encodes CASSASPSGNTIYF.

This clone turned up a few times. The V call is TRBV5-6, the J call TRBJ1-5; D may be TRBD1 (5 bases). The CDR3 has 19 residues. CDR1 and CDR2 (germline): SGHDT, YYEEEE. V lost 3 bases and J lost 0, with 22 bases in between. The CDR3 bases are TGTGCCAGCAGCTCCACCGGGACTCCGTCAATCTATAGCAATCAGCCCCAGCATTTT. It specifies CASSSTGTPSIYSNQPQHF.